This entry concerns a single T cell receptor beta chain. The antigen is undetermined. Using immunoSEQ multiplex PCR, the repertoire was profiled, and TCRdb retains in-frame clones only, with some absent. The sample comprises 39,000 or so clones, less than 85% of which are singletons, and approximately 4.8% rests with the top ten. This sample stems from a study of immune evolution from preneoplasia to lung adenocarcinoma. Study-wide findings and caveats: Later-stage lesions appeared to have more T cells, more diversity, less clonality. Normal lung had the highest top T cell clone frequencies.

Germline CDR1 SGHRS, CDR2 YFSETQ. The CDR3 consists of 15 residues. Unmatched junction bases numbered 12, after V lost 7 bases and J lost 9 bases. This sequence was found in a person aged 55 to 70 with lung adenocarcinoma. The sample taken for sequencing was FFPE invasive lung adenocarcinoma tissue. The rearrangement joins TRBV5-1 to TRBJ2-1, with 11 bases identical to TRBD2. CDR3 residues: CASARDSGRASEQFF. The CDR3 DNA is TGCGCCAGCGCACGGGATAGCGGGAGGGCCTCTGAGCAGTTCTTC.